A single sample is the source of the 22 T cell receptor beta chains below, sequenced in a study of T cell repertoires in cytomegalovirus infection. From the reads, TCRdb called clonotypes with MiXCR, one entry per CDR3 protein. The sample contains 650,000 to 850,000 distinct CDR3 sequences, 29% of which appear only once. Their target antigens are unknown. The specimen was cultured CD8+ T cells from PBMCs, collected from culture after CMV antigen stimulation. These TCRs come from a human donor in good health (CMV status not recorded). Some clones in this sample may be carry-over from other donors' samples.

This chain links TRBV14 with TRBJ1-2, with D unclear. In germline, CDR1 is SGHDN, CDR2 FVKESK. V lost 3 bases and J lost 5, with 13 bases in between. The CDR3 contains 14 residues. CDR3 amino acids: CASSQTNPRYGYTF. The CDR3 coding sequence is TGTGCCAGCAGCCAGACAAACCCTAGATATGGCTACACCTTC.

This clonotype was observed at least ten times. The J gene is TRBJ2-1, the V gene TRBV7-2, with TRBD1 matching over 7 bases. From germline, CDR1 is SGHTA and CDR2 FQGNSA. V was pared by 5 bases and J by 7 bases, with 11 bases of the junction left unmatched. The CDR3 consists of 15 residues. Written as DNA, the CDR3 is TGTGCCAGCAGCCCCGGGACAGCATCTACAAATGAGCAGTTCTTC. Translated, it gives CASSPGTASTNEQFF.

This clonotype was seen a handful of times. This CDR3 reads CSVLPAEPTSNEQFF. CDR3 nucleotides: TGCAGCGTTTTACCCGCAGAGCCGACGAGCAATGAGCAGTTCTTC. The gene calls are TRBV29-1 and TRBJ2-1; D unresolved. Trimming pared 5 bases from V and 6 bases from J, leaving 20 bases between. The CDR3 loop spans 15 amino acids. Germline V gives CDR1 SQVTM, CDR2 ANQGSEA.

The rearrangement joins TRBV28 to TRBJ2-2; TRBD1 matches 7 bases. This CDR3 comprises 16 residues. Unmatched junction bases numbered 9, after V lost 8 bases and J lost 0 bases. The germline CDR1 and CDR2 sequences are MDHEN and SYDVKM. This CDR3 reads CASDRDRVPNTGELFF. DNA for the CDR3: TGTGCCAGCGACCGGGACAGAGTTCCGAACACCGGGGAGCTGTTTTTT.

Concerning this clonotype itself: This is likely a read error, given that the CDR3 carries no conserved phenylalanine or tryptophan at its end. The DNA is left out, because the CDR3 cannot be placed on it with certainty; the CDR3 is given as TCRdb lists it. The chain's CDR3 is CASSQATGL. J is TRBJ1-2 and V is TRBV4-1; the table calls TRBD1, which could not be checked here. The CDR3 is 9 amino acids long, termini counted. Germline CDR1 MGHRA, CDR2 YSYEKL.

This sequence joins TRBV7-8 and TRBJ1-4; 8 bases match TRBD1. The V gene's germline CDR1 is SGHVS and CDR2 FQNEAQ. After removal of 1 base from V and 4 bases from J, the junction contained 8 bases not matched to a gene. The CDR3 contains 17 residues. In nucleotides, the CDR3 is TGTGCCAGCAGCTTAGGGGTCAGGGGGCCGTTTAATGAAAAACTGTTTTTT. This sequence encodes CASSLGVRGPFNEKLFF.

The chain has TRBV9 and TRBJ1-5, with a tentative D call TRBD1 (6 bases). The CDR3 has 14 residues. Deletions cut 4 bases from V and 6 bases from J, with 14 bases between. Germline V gene data show CDR1 as SGDLS and CDR2 as YYNGEE. The CDR3, as DNA: TGTGCCAGCAGCATTGGGGGCAGCGGTCAGCCCCAGCATTTT. Its protein product is CASSIGGSGQPQHF.

The chain carries TRBV13 and TRBJ2-5; TRBD2 agrees at 12 bases. Per germline, CDR1 PRHDT and CDR2 FYEKMQ (reference sequence). J lost 5 bases, V lost 5 bases, and 9 bases had no gene match. This CDR3 has 16 residues. The CDR3, as DNA: TGTGCCAGCAGCCACACTAGCGGGGGGAATCGGGAGACCCAGTACTTC. It translates to CASSHTSGGNRETQYF. Looking up the rest from reference TRBV13 and TRBJ2-5 gives the full variable domain: AAGVIQSPRHLIKEKRETATLKCYPIPRHDTVYWYQQGPGQDPQFLISFYEKMQSDKGSIPDRFSAQQFSDYHSELNMSSLELGDSALYFCASSHTSGGNRETQYFGPGTRLLVL.

In its sample, this clonotype was seen a few times. CDR3 DNA: TGCGCCAGCAGCCAAGCGGTCCACCTGGAGCCCCAGCATTTT. This translates into CASSQAVHLEPQHF. V usage is TRBV4-1 and J usage is TRBJ1-5; D remains ambiguous. Trimming took off 1 base at V and 8 bases at J, with 12 bases between the two ends. The CDR3 has 14 amino acids. Germline V CDR1 and CDR2: MGHRA, YSYEKL.

This clonotype was found a few times. Here the CDR3 reads CASSQGGDRIVFADTQYF. As DNA, the CDR3 is TGCGCCAGCAGCCAAGGCGGGGACAGGATCGTGTTTGCAGATACGCAGTATTTT. The chain is built from TRBV4-1 and TRBJ2-3; 8 nucleotides line up with TRBD1. J was trimmed by 4 bases and V by 1 base; bases with no gene match: 13. The CDR3 covers 18 residues. Germline V lookup: CDR1 MGHRA, CDR2 YSYEKL.

This chain links TRBV27 with TRBJ2-1; a possible D gene is TRBD1 (5 bases). In germline, CDR1 is MNHEY, CDR2 SMNVEV (reference sequence). This CDR3 is built from 15 residues. Deletions cut 2 bases from V and 0 bases from J, with 8 bases between. CDR3 in DNA: TGTGCCAGCAGTTTAAGACAGACCTCCTACAATGAGCAGTTCTTC. Translated, it gives CASSLRQTSYNEQFF.

This chain links TRBV3-1 with TRBJ2-3, with 9 positions matching TRBD1. The CDR3 extends over 16 amino acids. V trimming: 1 base; J trimming: 6 bases; junction bases outside the gene matches: 8. Germline V gene data show CDR1 as LGHDT and CDR2 as YNNKEL (reference sequence). Here the CDR3 DNA reads TGTGCCAGCAGCCAAGCCGGACAGGGGATAGGGGATACGCAGTATTTT. Translated, it gives CASSQAGQGIGDTQYF.

This clonotype was found many times. The chain uses TRBV7-2 and TRBJ2-5; D unclear. Germline lookup yields CDR1 SGHTA and CDR2 FQGNSA. The CDR3 length is 14 residues. The ends were cut back, 3 bases at V and 1 base at J, with 9 bases in the middle. The chain's CDR3 is CASSFLGPQETQYF. The CDR3, as DNA: TGTGCCAGCAGCTTCTTAGGACCCCAAGAGACCCAGTACTTC. The whole variable domain, remainder taken from reference TRBV7-2 and TRBJ2-5, is GAGVSQSPSNKVTEKGKDVELRCDPISGHTALYWYRQSLGQGLEFLIYFQGNSAPDKSGLPSDRFSAERTGGSVSTLTIQRTQQEDSAVYLCASSFLGPQETQYFGPGTRLLVL.

DNA for the CDR3: TGTGCCACCAGCAACGGAGACAGCGGGACACCCCTCCACTTT. Translated: CATSNGDSGTPLHF. J is TRBJ1-6 and V is TRBV15, with a tentative D call TRBD1 (5 bases). The CDR3 contains 14 residues. CDR1 and CDR2 from the germline V gene are LNHNV and YYDKDF (reference sequence). Trimming cost V 4 bases and J 11 bases, with 15 bases left between them.

This clonotype was observed many times. V gene TRBV10-2 combines with J gene TRBJ2-3, with TRBD1 matching 8 bases. The CDR3 has 15 amino acids. The V segment lost 1 base and the J segment 4 bases; nucleotides outside the gene matches: 4. In germline, CDR1 is WSHSY, CDR2 SAAADI. CDR3 in amino acids: CASSEYDRGADTQYF. Here the CDR3 DNA reads TGCGCCAGCAGTGAGTACGACAGGGGTGCAGATACGCAGTATTTT.

This clonotype has just a few counts. The rearrangement joins TRBV7-8 to TRBJ1-2, with a tentative D call TRBD1 (5 bases). V was trimmed by 1 base and J by 4 bases, leaving 16 bases between them. The CDR3 totals 16 residues. Germline V gene lookup returns CDR1 SGHVS and CDR2 FQNEAQ. The CDR3 coding sequence is TGTGCCAGCAGCTTAGGGCCTACCGGGACGGGCTATGGCTACACCTTC. Its protein product is CASSLGPTGTGYGYTF.

A few counts support this clonotype. This chain links TRBV7-2 with TRBJ2-1, with TRBD1 identical over 8 bases. In germline, CDR1 is SGHTA, CDR2 FQGNSA. With V trimmed by 5 bases and J by 2 bases, 5 bases remained unmatched. The CDR3 spans 15 residues. CDR3 DNA: TGTGCCAGCAGCGCGGCAGGGGGCGCCTACAATGAGCAGTTCTTC. Translation gives CASSAAGGAYNEQFF.

This clonotype was seen a few times. V and J are TRBV7-9 and TRBJ2-1, with 7 bases identical to TRBD1. CDR1 is SEHNR, CDR2 FQNEAQ, per germline (reference sequence). Germline trimming cut 3 bases from V and 15 bases from J; bases unmatched to any gene: 8. The CDR3 loop spans 12 amino acids. The CDR3 DNA sequence: TGTGCCAGCAGCTTGGGACAGCTCCTATGGTTCTTC. It encodes CASSLGQLLWFF.

In this sample, this clonotype turned up a few times. The V call is TRBV7-9, the J call TRBJ2-4; weak D call: TRBD1 (6 bases). Germline V gene data show CDR1 as SEHNR and CDR2 as FQNEAQ (reference sequence). Trimming cost V 1 base and J 8 bases, with 9 bases left between them. The CDR3 is made up of 13 amino acids. The CDR3 DNA reads TGTGCCAGCAGCTTAGATTCAGGGGACATTCAGTACTTC. This translates into CASSLDSGDIQYF.

The chain uses TRBV7-4 and TRBJ2-1, with D perhaps TRBD1 (5 bases). The CDR3 extends over 15 amino acids. V was shortened by 3 bases and J by 2 bases, with 11 bases between the two germline ends. Germline lookup yields CDR1 SGHVT and CDR2 SQSDAQ. DNA of the CDR3: TGTGCCAGCAGCTTGGCAGGGAACACCTACAATGAGCAGTTCTTC. This gives the protein CASSLAGNTYNEQFF. Filled out from reference TRBV7-4 and TRBJ2-1, the complete variable domain reads GAGVSQSPRYKVAKRGRDVALRCDSISGHVTLYWYRQTLGQGSEVLTYSQSDAQRDKSGRPSGRFSAERPERSVSTLKIQRTEQGDSAVYLCASSLAGNTYNEQFFGPGTRLTVL.

There are many counts of this clonotype. The rearrangement links TRBV7-8 to TRBJ2-6, with D maybe TRBD1 (6 bases). The ends were cut back, 4 bases at V and 0 bases at J, with 13 bases in the middle. Looked up from germline, CDR1 is SGHVS and CDR2 is FQNEAQ. The CDR3 covers 17 residues. For the CDR3, the DNA is TGTGCCAGCAGCTCAAGGACAGCTATCTCTGGGGCCAACGTCCTGACTTTC. Its translation is CASSSRTAISGANVLTF.

In its sample, this clonotype was seen many times. The rearrangement links TRBV5-6 to TRBJ1-1; tentatively, D is TRBD1 (6 bases). V lost 1 base to trimming and J lost 6 bases, with 16 bases between them. The CDR3 length is 15 residues. From germline, CDR1 is SGHDT and CDR2 YYEEEE. The CDR3, as DNA: TGTGCCAGCAGCTTGACCAACAGGGAGGTGGCTGAAGCTTTCTTT. Protein: CASSLTNREVAEAFF.